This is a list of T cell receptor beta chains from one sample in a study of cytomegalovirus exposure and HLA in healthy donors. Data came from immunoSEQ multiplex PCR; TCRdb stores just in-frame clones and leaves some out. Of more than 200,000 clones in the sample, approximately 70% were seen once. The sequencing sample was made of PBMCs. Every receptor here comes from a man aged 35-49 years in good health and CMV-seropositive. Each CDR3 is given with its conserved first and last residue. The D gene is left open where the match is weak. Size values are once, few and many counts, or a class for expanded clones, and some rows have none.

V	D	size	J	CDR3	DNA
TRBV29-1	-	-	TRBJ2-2	CSAGGVGGELFF	TGCAGCGCCGGGGGAGTGGGGGGGGAGCTGTTTTTT
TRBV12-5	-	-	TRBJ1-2	CASGFQRGGGYTF	TGTGCTAGTGGTTTCCAACGGGGAGGAGGCTACACCTTC
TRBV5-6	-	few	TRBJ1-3	CASSFLIQQEPGNTIYF	TGTGCCAGCAGCTTTCTCATCCAACAGGAACCTGGAAACACCATATATTTT
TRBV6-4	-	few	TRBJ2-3	CASSDFGTQYF	TGTGCCAGCAGTGACTTCGGTACGCAGTATTTT
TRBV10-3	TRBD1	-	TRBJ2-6	CAISELQGATGANVLTF	TGTGCCATCAGTGAGTTACAGGGGGCGACCGGGGCCAACGTCCTGACTTTC
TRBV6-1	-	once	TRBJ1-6	CASSDIEYSSYNSPLHF	TGTGCCAGCAGTGACATAGAGTATAGCTCCTATAATTCACCCCTCCACTTT
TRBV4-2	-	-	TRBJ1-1	CASSQGAAIAFF	TGTGCCAGCAGCCAAGGGGCCGCCATAGCTTTCTTT
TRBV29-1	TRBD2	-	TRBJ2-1	CSVLAGPYNEQFF	TGCAGCGTGTTAGCGGGACCCTACAATGAGCAGTTCTTC
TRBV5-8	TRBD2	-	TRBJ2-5	CASSLAGRVQETQYF	TGTGCCAGCAGCTTGGCCGGGAGGGTGCAAGAGACCCAGTACTTC
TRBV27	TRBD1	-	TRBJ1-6	CASSLGGRGTPLHF	TGTGCCAGCAGTTTGGGGGGCAGGGGGACGCCCCTCCACTTT
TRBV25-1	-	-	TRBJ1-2	CASSQGTEFYGYTF	TGTGCCAGCAGTCAGGGGACGGAATTCTATGGCTACACCTTC
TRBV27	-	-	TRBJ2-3	CASSSPDGRGVRDTQYF	TGTGCCAGCAGTTCTCCGGATGGTCGGGGAGTGAGAGATACGCAGTATTTT
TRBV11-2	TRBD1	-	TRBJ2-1	CASSRPGQGIYNEQFF	TGTGCCAGCAGCCGCCCGGGACAGGGGATATACAATGAGCAGTTCTTC
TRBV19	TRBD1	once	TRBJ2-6	CASSIQGAAGANVLTF	TGTGCCAGTAGTATCCAGGGGGCAGCTGGGGCCAACGTCCTGACTTTC
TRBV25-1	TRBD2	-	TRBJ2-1	CASGTGLAGGDNEQFF	TGTGCCAGCGGTACAGGGCTAGCGGGGGGGGACAATGAGCAGTTCTTC
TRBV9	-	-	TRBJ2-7	CASSRGRIDEQYF	TGTGCCAGCTCCCGGGGGAGGATCGACGAGCAGTACTTC
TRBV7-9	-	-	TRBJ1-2	CASSLAKDSSYGYTF	TGTGCCAGCAGCTTAGCGAAGGACAGTAGCTATGGCTACACCTTC
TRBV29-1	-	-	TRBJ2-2	CSVEGQGSTGELFF	TGCAGCGTTGAAGGGCAGGGGAGCACCGGGGAGCTGTTTTTT
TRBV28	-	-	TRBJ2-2	CASSLRLSGTGELFF	TGTGCCAGCAGTTTAAGGCTTTCGGGGACCGGGGAGCTGTTTTTT
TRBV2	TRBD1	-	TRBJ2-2	CASSETGVSSTGELFF	TGTGCCAGCAGTGAGACAGGGGTGTCGAGTACCGGGGAGCTGTTTTTT
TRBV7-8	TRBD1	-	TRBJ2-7	CASSLPGQGAYEQYF	TGTGCCAGCAGCTTACCGGGACAGGGGGCCTACGAGCAGTACTTC
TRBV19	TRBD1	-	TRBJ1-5	CASSIRDRGRNQPQHF	TGTGCCAGTAGTATCCGGGACAGGGGGCGGAATCAGCCCCAGCATTTT
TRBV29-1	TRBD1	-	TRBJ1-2	CSARQGNYGYTF	TGCAGCGCCAGACAGGGAAACTATGGCTACACCTTC
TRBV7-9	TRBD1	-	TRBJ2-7	CASRPRTGGHEQYF	TGTGCCAGCAGACCCAGGACAGGAGGCCACGAGCAGTACTTC
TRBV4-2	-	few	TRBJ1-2	CASSQERGGVGGYTF	TGTGCCAGCAGCCAAGAGAGGGGAGGGGTCGGTGGCTACACCTTC
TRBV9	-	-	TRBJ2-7	CASSVGGGTYEQYF	TGTGCCAGCAGCGTAGGTGGCGGTACCTACGAGCAGTACTTC